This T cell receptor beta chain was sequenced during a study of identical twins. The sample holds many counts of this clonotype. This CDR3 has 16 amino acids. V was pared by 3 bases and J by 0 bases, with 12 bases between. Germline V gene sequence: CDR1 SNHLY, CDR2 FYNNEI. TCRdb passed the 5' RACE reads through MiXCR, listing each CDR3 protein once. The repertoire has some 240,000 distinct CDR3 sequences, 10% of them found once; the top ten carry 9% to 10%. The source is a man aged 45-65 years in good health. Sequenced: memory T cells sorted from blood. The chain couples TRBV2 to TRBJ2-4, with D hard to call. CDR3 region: CASSDAGTLAKNIQYF. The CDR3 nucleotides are TGTGCCAGCAGTGATGCCGGAACACTAGCCAAAAACATTCAGTACTTC.